A selection of T cell receptor beta chains follows, all from one sample in a study of patients and donors after allogeneic stem cell transplantation. MiXCR, applied by TCRdb to the RT-PCR reads, yields one record per CDR3 protein. In the table there are about a million distinct CDR3 sequences, about a sixth of which are singletons. The material sequenced was blood, either unsorted or a sorted T cell fraction (not recorded which). The receptor set was obtained from a human donor who was either an allogeneic HSCT recipient or a stem cell or donor lymphocyte infusion donor (not recorded which). It is not recorded whose cells these are; they may come from a transplant donor. Both conserved end residues are part of each CDR3. A D gene is named only where the DNA matches it firmly. Expanded clones get a size class; other rows say once, few or many, or leave the size out.

V gene,D gene,J gene,clone size,CDR3 DNA,CDR3 protein
TRBV10-3,TRBD2,TRBJ2-5,few,TGTGCCATCAGTGACTGGACTAGCGGGAGGAAAGGAGAGACCCAGTACTTC,CAISDWTSGRKGETQYF
TRBV7-3,TRBD1,TRBJ2-1,NA,TGTGCCAGCAGCTTAATCCAGGGGGACAATGAGCAGTTCTTC,CASSLIQGDNEQFF
TRBV7-9,NA,TRBJ1-5,NA,TGTGCCACGCAGGACGTTAGCAATCAGCCCCAGCATTTT,CATQDVSNQPQHF
TRBV24-1,TRBD1,TRBJ1-5,NA,TGTGCCACCAGCGCGGGACAGGTTAGCAATCAGCCCCAGCATTTT,CATSAGQVSNQPQHF
TRBV15,TRBD1,TRBJ2-3,NA,TGTGCCACCAGCAGAGGGGACAGACGTCGGGATACGCAGTATTTT,CATSRGDRRRDTQYF
TRBV11-2,TRBD2,TRBJ2-7,few,TGTGCCAGCAGCCCCTATGGCCGGTGGGCTAGCGGGACTGACGAGCAGTACTTC,CASSPYGRWASGTDEQYF
TRBV12-3/TRBV12-4,NA,TRBJ1-4,many,TGTGCCAGCAGTCCCCGGAGGTCGACCGAAAAACTGTTTTTT,CASSPRRSTEKLFF
TRBV9,NA,TRBJ1-4,NA,TGTGCCAGCAGCGTTGGGGATGCTAATGAAAAACTGTTTTTT,CASSVGDANEKLFF
TRBV9,TRBD2,TRBJ2-7,few,TGTGCCAGCAGCCCCCCCGAGCGGGGTCTCGAGCAGTACTTC,CASSPPERGLEQYF
TRBV10-3,TRBD2,TRBJ2-1,NA,TGTGCCATCAGTGAGTCCACTAGCGGAGCTTACAATGAGCAGTTCTTC,CAISESTSGAYNEQFF
TRBV3-1,TRBD2,TRBJ2-7,few,TGTGCCAGCAGCCAAAACGCGGGAGGGCGGTCCTACGAGCAGTACTTC,CASSQNAGGRSYEQYF
TRBV6-5,TRBD1,TRBJ2-6,NA,TGTGCCAGCAGTTACGCCACAGGGGTCCCTGGGTTTTCCAACGTCCTGACTTTC,CASSYATGVPGFSNVLTF
TRBV20-1,TRBD1,TRBJ1-6,many,TGCAGTGCCCCGGACAGGGGCAATTCACCCCTCCACTTT,CSAPDRGNSPLHF
TRBV5-6,NA,TRBJ2-7,NA,TGTGCCAGCAGCCATGCCCGTTCGTACGAGCAGTACTTC,CASSHARSYEQYF
TRBV29-1,TRBD1,TRBJ1-2,NA,TGCAGCGCTCAAGGCGCCTCCACCGGGACAGGGTCCTATGGCTACACCTTC,CSAQGASTGTGSYGYTF
TRBV5-6,TRBD1,TRBJ2-3,NA,TGTGCCAGCAGCTTGCGAATACAGGGGGGCACAGATACGCAGTATTTT,CASSLRIQGGTDTQYF
TRBV4-1,NA,TRBJ2-3,NA,TGCGCCAGCAGCCAAGATCCGGCAGATACGCAGTATTTT,CASSQDPADTQYF
TRBV5-4,TRBD2,TRBJ2-5,few,TGTGCCAGCAGTCCTACGGGGGGGCCCCGAGAGACCCAGTACTTC,CASSPTGGPRETQYF
TRBV6-5,NA,TRBJ2-7,NA,TGTGCCAGCAGTTCCCCAAGTACCTACGAGCAGTACTTC,CASSSPSTYEQYF
TRBV7-9,TRBD1,TRBJ1-1,NA,TGTGCCAGCAGCTGTGCCGGGACAGGGAAAACTGAAGCTTTCTTT,CASSCAGTGKTEAFF
TRBV20-1,NA,TRBJ1-2,few,TGCAGTGCTATAGACAGAAATGGCTACACCTTC,CSAIDRNGYTF
TRBV20-1,NA,TRBJ1-4,NA,TGCAGTGCTCTCAGACAGGCTAATGAAAAACTGTTTTTT,CSALRQANEKLFF
TRBV20-1,TRBD1,TRBJ2-5,NA,TGCAGTGCTCCAGGGGGCTACGAAGAGACCCAGTACTTC,CSAPGGYEETQYF
TRBV4-3,TRBD2,TRBJ2-7,NA,TGCGCCAGCAGCCAAGATCTGTCGACTAGCGGGGGGGTATCCTACGAGCAGTACTTC,CASSQDLSTSGGVSYEQYF
TRBV11-2,NA,TRBJ2-5,once,TGTGCCAGCAGCGAACTCACGGCTGCAGAGACCCAGTACTTC,CASSELTAAETQYF
TRBV20-1,TRBD1,TRBJ1-5,many,TGCAGTGCTAGTCCCTTTGACAGGGTACCTAGCAATCAGCCCCAGCATTTT,CSASPFDRVPSNQPQHF
TRBV2,NA,TRBJ2-1,few,TGTGCCAGCAGTTTGGAGAGTGGGAGGTTCACCAATGAGCAGTTCTTC,CASSLESGRFTNEQFF
TRBV7-2,NA,TRBJ1-5,NA,TGTGCCAGCAGGATCGAGAATCAGCCCCAGCATTTT,CASRIENQPQHF
TRBV29-1,NA,TRBJ2-1,many,TGCAGCGTTCCCGGACGCTACAATGAGCAGTTCTTC,CSVPGRYNEQFF
TRBV27,NA,TRBJ1-1,NA,TGTGCCAGCAGTCGACAGCTCGGCGCTGAAGCTTTCTTT,CASSRQLGAEAFF
TRBV24-1,NA,TRBJ1-2,few,TGTGCCACCAGTGATCACCGTTATGGCTACACCTTC,CATSDHRYGYTF
TRBV14,NA,TRBJ2-2,few,TGTGCCAGCAGCCAAGTGAGAGCGTCGAACACCGGGGAGCTGTTTTTT,CASSQVRASNTGELFF
TRBV12-3/TRBV12-4,NA,TRBJ2-7,NA,TGTGCCAGCAGTCCAAAACGCATAGCGGAACCCTACGAGCAGTACTTC,CASSPKRIAEPYEQYF
TRBV18,NA,TRBJ2-2,few,TGTGCCAGCTCCAAAGGCCAGCAGTTCACCGGGGAGCTGTTTTTT,CASSKGQQFTGELFF
TRBV19,NA,TRBJ2-7,few,TGTGCCAGTAGTATAGCCGCGGGAAGCTCCTACGAGCAGTACTTC,CASSIAAGSSYEQYF
TRBV28,NA,TRBJ2-3,NA,TGTGCCAGCAGTCCTCATCCCGGGACAATAGAATCTAGCACAGATACGCAGTATTTT,CASSPHPGTIESSTDTQYF
TRBV6-1,TRBD1,TRBJ2-3,few,TGTGCCAGCAGCCCGATGAGGGGGCTTTCAGATACGCAGTATTTT,CASSPMRGLSDTQYF
TRBV7-9,NA,TRBJ2-5,NA,TGTGCCAGCAGCTTAATACCCAGGGAACTGGCCCCAGAGACCCAGTACTTC,CASSLIPRELAPETQYF
TRBV10-3,NA,TRBJ2-3,NA,TGTGCCATCAGTGACGGTGGCAGAACTAGCACAGATACGCAGTATTTT,CAISDGGRTSTDTQYF
TRBV27,TRBD1,TRBJ1-1,NA,TGTGCCAGCAGTACACGACGGACAGGGAAGGACACTGAAGCTTTCTTT,CASSTRRTGKDTEAFF
TRBV14,TRBD1,TRBJ2-1,few,TGTGCCAGCAGCCAAGGGAACAGGGGCAAGAACAATGAGCAGTTCTTC,CASSQGNRGKNNEQFF
TRBV7-9,NA,TRBJ2-3,few,TGTGCCAGCAGCTTGGCGAACAGGGACGGAGATACGCAGTATTTT,CASSLANRDGDTQYF
TRBV20-1,NA,TRBJ2-2,NA,TGCAGTGCTTCCCCCCGACAGGCGATGGGCACCGGGGAGCTGTTTTTT,CSASPRQAMGTGELFF
TRBV10-3,NA,TRBJ2-3,NA,TGTGCCATCAGTGAGTCGGGAACGGACACAGATACGCAGTATTTT,CAISESGTDTDTQYF
TRBV10-3,NA,TRBJ2-7,few,TGTGCCATCAGTGACGAACGGACGCGCCTAATGTACGGCGAGCAGTACTTC,CAISDERTRLMYGEQYF
TRBV5-5,NA,TRBJ2-5,few,TGTGCCAGCAGCTTGGGACATACCGTACAAGAGACCCAGTACTTC,CASSLGHTVQETQYF
TRBV20-1,TRBD2,TRBJ2-7,few,TGCAGTGCTAGCCCCGGGACTAGCGGGAGCTCCTACGAGCAGTACTTC,CSASPGTSGSSYEQYF
TRBV15,TRBD1,TRBJ1-3,NA,TGTGCCACCAGCAAGGGTGAGGGACAGGGCGGCGACACCATATATTTT,CATSKGEGQGGDTIYF
TRBV29-1,TRBD2,TRBJ2-2,few,TGCAGCGTGGAACTAGCGGGGGCCCGAACCGGGGAGCTGTTTTTT,CSVELAGARTGELFF
TRBV18,NA,TRBJ2-5,NA,TGTGCCAGCTCACCAAAGGGGTTGAATCAAGAGACCCAGTACTTC,CASSPKGLNQETQYF
TRBV30,TRBD2,TRBJ2-7,NA,TGTGCCTGGAGCGCGGGGGAGATATCCTACGAGCAGTACTTC,CAWSAGEISYEQYF
TRBV24-1,TRBD2,TRBJ2-1,NA,TGTGCCACCAGTGAAAAAATTGGACTAGCTGAGTTCTTC,CATSEKIGLAEFF
TRBV7-8,NA,TRBJ2-7,few,TGTGCCAGCAGTTCTCCGACTGATAACGAGCAGTACTTC,CASSSPTDNEQYF
TRBV30,NA,TRBJ1-1,NA,TGTGCCTGGAGTCCCATGAACACTGAAGCTTTCTTT,CAWSPMNTEAFF
TRBV7-3,TRBD1,TRBJ2-3,NA,TGTGCCAGCAGGTCAAGGACAGGGGGAAGAGATACGCAGTATTTT,CASRSRTGGRDTQYF